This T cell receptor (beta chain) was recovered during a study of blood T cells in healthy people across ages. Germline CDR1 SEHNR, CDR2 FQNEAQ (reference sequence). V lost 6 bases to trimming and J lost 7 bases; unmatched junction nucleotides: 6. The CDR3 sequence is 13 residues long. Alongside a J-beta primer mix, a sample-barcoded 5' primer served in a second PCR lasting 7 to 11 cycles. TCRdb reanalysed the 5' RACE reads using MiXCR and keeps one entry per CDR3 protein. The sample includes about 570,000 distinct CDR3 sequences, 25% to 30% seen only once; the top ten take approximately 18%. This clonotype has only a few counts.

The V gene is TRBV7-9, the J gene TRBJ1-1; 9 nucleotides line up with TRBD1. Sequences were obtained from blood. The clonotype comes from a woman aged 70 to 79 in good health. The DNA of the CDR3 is TGTGCCAGCAGTCAGACAGGGGGACGTGAAGCTTTCTTT. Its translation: CASSQTGGREAFF.